One sample yielded the 31 T cell receptor beta chains listed below, sequenced in a study of blood T cell repertoires in COVID-19. Produced via immunoSEQ multiplex PCR; TCRdb's table is partial and in-frame only. Found here are tens of thousands of clones, 85% to 90% of them singletons; the top ten hold 9.5% to 13%. Sample: peripheral blood. All receptors derive from a man at least 80 years old with active COVID-19.

V gene TRBV27 combines with J gene TRBJ2-7, with D possibly TRBD2 on 5 matching bases. CDR3 length: 15 residues. Trimming took off 2 bases at V and 0 bases at J, with 11 bases between the two ends. The germline V gene has CDR1 MNHEY and CDR2 SMNVEV (reference sequence). DNA of the CDR3: TGTGCCAGCAGTTTACTAGCTGAGAGCTCCTACGAGCAGTACTTC. This codes for CASSLLAESSYEQYF.

This clone was observed a single time. This chain links TRBV27 with TRBJ1-6; tentatively, D is TRBD1 (5 bases). Germline CDR1 and CDR2: MNHEY and SMNVEV (reference sequence). There are 16 residues in the CDR3. Trimming removed 3 bases from V and 5 bases from J, with 14 bases in between. CDR3 sequence: CASSFRPPRDNSPLHF. CDR3 sequence (DNA): TGTGCCAGCAGTTTTCGGCCCCCCAGGGATAATTCACCCCTCCACTTT.

The chain is built from TRBV5-4 and TRBJ2-3; 9 bases are a match to TRBD1. The CDR3 runs to 16 residues. Germline V gene sequence: CDR1 SGHNT, CDR2 YYREEE (reference sequence). J was trimmed by 7 bases and V by 0 bases; bases with no gene match: 9. CDR3 sequence: CASSLAGTGWENTQYF. DNA for the CDR3: TGTGCCAGCAGCTTGGCAGGGACAGGGTGGGAGAATACGCAGTATTTT.

This chain connects TRBV3-1 (or the pseudogene TRBV3-2) to TRBJ2-2; 8 nucleotides match TRBD2. The CDR3 totals 14 residues. V lost 7 bases, J lost 4 bases, and 5 bases stayed unmatched. CDR1 and CDR2 from the germline V gene are LGHDT and YNNKEL (reference sequence). The chain's CDR3 is CASKRSGSTGELFF. DNA for the CDR3: TGTGCCAGCAAAAGGAGCGGGAGCACCGGGGAGCTGTTTTTT.

The genes are TRBV5-5 and TRBJ2-5, with TRBD2 as a possible D gene (7 bases). The CDR3 consists of 16 residues. Germline CDR1 is SGHKS and CDR2 is YYEKEE (reference sequence). Trimming cost V 4 bases and J 0 bases, with 16 bases left between them. CDR3 loop: CASSPRGGANQETQYF. The CDR3 nucleotides read TGTGCCAGCAGCCCAAGAGGGGGGGCTAACCAAGAGACCCAGTACTTC.

The rearrangement links TRBV5-1 to TRBJ1-5; 7 bases fit TRBD1. Germline lookup yields CDR1 SGHRS and CDR2 YFSETQ. V lost 0 bases to trimming and J lost 4 bases; unmatched junction nucleotides: 4. This CDR3 has 15 amino acids. The CDR3: CASSLDGTVNQPQHF. The CDR3 DNA follows: TGCGCCAGCAGCTTGGACGGGACAGTAAATCAGCCCCAGCATTTT.

The V gene is TRBV7-8, the J gene TRBJ2-2; 11 nucleotides match TRBD1. This CDR3 contains 15 residues. Per the germline V gene, CDR1 is SGHVS and CDR2 is FQNEAQ. The trim removed 5 bases at V and 6 bases at J, leaving 5 bases unmatched. CDR3 residues: CASSIRDRGAGELFF. For the CDR3, the DNA is TGTGCCAGCAGCATCCGGGACAGGGGGGCCGGGGAGCTGTTTTTT.

V usage is TRBV3-1 (or the pseudogene TRBV3-2) and J usage is TRBJ1-5, with 7 positions matching TRBD1. The CDR3 totals 16 residues. The V gene's germline CDR1 is LGHDT and CDR2 YNNKEL (reference sequence). The V gene end was trimmed by 1 base and the J gene end by 0 bases; junction bases not matched to a gene: 3. CDR3 DNA: TGTGCCAGCAGCCAAGGAGGGGGCTATAGCAATCAGCCCCAGCATTTT. Residues: CASSQGGGYSNQPQHF.

The chain is built from TRBV11-2 and TRBJ1-1, with 7 bases that match TRBD1. Per the germline V gene, CDR1 is SGHAT and CDR2 is FQNNGV. The junction had 7 bases not matched to a gene; V was cut back by 5 bases and J by 4 bases. CDR3 length equals 14 residues. This CDR3 reads CASSNDRVGTEAFF. In DNA, the CDR3 is TGTGCCAGCAGCAATGACAGGGTGGGCACTGAAGCTTTCTTT.

This chain links TRBV2 with TRBJ2-5; perhaps TRBD1 as D (6 bases). The CDR3 runs to 14 residues. Germline loops: CDR1 SNHLY, CDR2 FYNNEI. V lost 4 bases to trimming and J lost 6 bases, with 15 bases between them. The CDR3 sequence: CASSGDKLGQTQYF. CDR3 coding DNA: TGTGCCAGCAGTGGGGACAAGCTGGGGCAGACCCAGTACTTC.

The chain uses TRBV2 and TRBJ1-5; D gene uncertain. The CDR3 is made up of 15 amino acids. V lost 8 bases and J lost 0, with 14 bases in between. From germline, CDR1 is SNHLY and CDR2 FYNNEI. The CDR3 coding sequence is TGTGCCAGCTGGGGAGACATCTATAGCAATCAGCCCCAGCATTTT. Translating gives CASWGDIYSNQPQHF.

The chain combines TRBV5-1 with TRBJ1-2; 8 positions match TRBD1. Germline V lookup: CDR1 SGHRS, CDR2 YFSETQ. Unmatched junction bases numbered 7, after V lost 0 bases and J lost 6 bases. The CDR3 sequence is 15 residues long. CDR3 protein: CASSLEQGDWDGYTF. CDR3 coding DNA: TGCGCCAGCAGCTTGGAACAGGGGGATTGGGATGGCTACACCTTC.

The genes are TRBV5-1 and TRBJ2-5; 7 bases fit TRBD1. This CDR3 has 18 amino acids. Germline loops: CDR1 SGHRS, CDR2 YFSETQ. The trim removed 0 bases at V and 4 bases at J, leaving 15 bases unmatched. The CDR3 DNA reads TGCGCCAGCAGCTTGGGAACCCCATGGACAGGCCCAGGAGAGACCCAGTACTTC. Amino acid sequence: CASSLGTPWTGPGETQYF.

This clone has only one observation. V usage is TRBV7-9 and J usage is TRBJ2-7, with TRBD2 identical over 12 bases. The CDR3 sequence is 16 residues long. From germline, CDR1 is SEHNR and CDR2 FQNEAQ (reference sequence). Trimming took 5 bases from V and 2 from J; bases not matched to a gene: 7. CDR3 sequence reads: CASSPLTSGSPYEQYF. CDR3 bases: TGTGCCAGCAGCCCCCTGACTAGCGGGAGCCCCTACGAGCAGTACTTC.

A few counts support this clone. In DNA, the CDR3 is TGTGCCATCAGTGAGTCGAAAGGGGGTGAGGGGCAGTACTTC. This gives the protein CAISESKGGEGQYF. This chain joins TRBV10-3 and TRBJ2-7; D is possibly TRBD1 (6 bases). Germline values: CDR1 ENHRY, CDR2 SYGVKD. V lost 0 bases and J lost 9, with 15 bases in between. This CDR3 is 14 amino acids long.

The rearrangement uses TRBV29-1 and TRBJ2-1; tentatively, D is TRBD2 (6 bases). V was cut by 7 bases and J by 8 bases, with 24 bases left in between. Germline CDR1 is SQVTM and CDR2 is ANQGSEA. CDR3 length: 15 amino acids. DNA for the CDR3: TGCAGCGCCAAACCGGGAGCGGGTCCCCGAGATGAGCAGTTCTTC. Its translation: CSAKPGAGPRDEQFF.

The gene calls are TRBV3-1 (or the pseudogene TRBV3-2) and TRBJ2-7; 11 nucleotides align to TRBD2. V lost 4 bases to trimming and J lost 3 bases; unmatched junction nucleotides: 2. CDR3 length: 14 amino acids. Germline lookup yields CDR1 LGHDT and CDR2 YNNKEL (reference sequence). The CDR3 sequence: CASSPGLAVYEQYF. The CDR3 nucleotides are TGTGCCAGCAGCCCGGGACTAGCGGTCTACGAGCAGTACTTC.

The chain joins TRBV28 to TRBJ2-7, with 9 positions matching TRBD2. Losses at the gene ends were 2 bases for V and 2 bases for J; bases not matched to a gene: 4. In germline, CDR1 is MDHEN, CDR2 SYDVKM. The CDR3 extends over 15 amino acids. This CDR3 is CASSLVREGPYEQYF. CDR3 DNA: TGTGCCAGCAGTTTAGTGCGGGAGGGCCCCTACGAGCAGTACTTC.

This chain uses TRBV2 with TRBJ2-7; D call uncertain. Trimming shortened V by 6 bases and J by 1 base, and 4 bases separated the two germline ends. CDR3 length equals 11 residues. Germline V CDR1 and CDR2: SNHLY, FYNNEI. CDR3: CASSGSYEQYF. The DNA of the CDR3 is TGTGCCAGCAGCGGGTCCTACGAGCAGTACTTC.

This clone appeared a few times. The chain has TRBV19 and TRBJ2-7; D possibly corresponds to TRBD1 (6 bases). CDR1 LNHDA and CDR2 SQIVND come from the germline V gene (reference sequence). The CDR3 sequence is 14 residues long. V lost 10 bases, J lost 0 bases, and 16 bases lay in between. As DNA, the CDR3 is TGTGCCACCCGAGTTGGGGGCAGCTCCTACGAGCAGTACTTC. It is translated as CATRVGGSSYEQYF.

The chain carries TRBV6-5 and TRBJ1-1; D remains ambiguous. CDR1 and CDR2 (germline): MNHEY, SVGAGI. V lost 0 bases, J lost 4 bases, and 15 bases lay in between. The CDR3 sequence is 16 residues long. For the CDR3, the DNA is TGTGCCAGCAGTTACTCGATTTCTGTTCGGTCCACTGAAGCTTTCTTT. Protein product: CASSYSISVRSTEAFF.

This clone is categorized as medium-sized. The V call is TRBV27, the J call TRBJ2-3; 8 bases match TRBD1. J lost 10 bases, V lost 3 bases, and 6 bases had no gene match. CDR1 and CDR2 (germline): MNHEY, SMNVEV (reference sequence). This CDR3 comprises 13 residues. The CDR3 DNA sequence: TGTGCCAGCAGTTTGTCGGACAGGGAGGCGCAGTATTTT. Protein sequence: CASSLSDREAQYF.

This clone was seen a single time. This chain uses TRBV14 with TRBJ1-1; D remains ambiguous. The V and J ends lost 4 bases and 0 bases respectively, with 12 bases between them. The CDR3 is 15 residues long. Looked up from germline, CDR1 is SGHDN and CDR2 is FVKESK. The CDR3 is CASSRKTNLNTEAFF. The CDR3 DNA reads TGTGCCAGCAGCCGAAAGACAAACCTGAACACTGAAGCTTTCTTT.

This clone has a handful of counts. The rearrangement uses TRBV4-1 and TRBJ2-2, with unresolved D. This CDR3 is 16 amino acids long. Germline V CDR1 and CDR2: MGHRA, YSYEKL. V gave up 6 bases and J gave up 0 bases, with 14 bases separating them. CDR3 DNA: TGCGCCAGCAGGCCCGCGGTACTCGCGAACACCGGGGAGCTGTTTTTT. Its translation: CASRPAVLANTGELFF.

The V call is TRBV4-1, the J call TRBJ1-1, with TRBD1 matching 7 bases. Germline CDR1 reads MGHRA; CDR2 reads YSYEKL. With 3 bases clipped from V and 4 bases from J, the junction kept 11 bases outside the gene matches. This CDR3 is 16 amino acids long. The CDR3 spells CASSHSPSRQGTEAFF. The CDR3, as DNA: TGCGCCAGCAGCCACTCGCCGAGCCGACAGGGCACTGAAGCTTTCTTT.

The CDR3 sequence is CASRFTLRTTEAFF. CDR3 DNA sequence: TGTGCCAGCAGATTTACACTACGAACCACTGAAGCTTTCTTT. The rearrangement joins TRBV6-5 to TRBJ1-1; D is ambiguous. The germline gives CDR1 MNHEY, CDR2 SVGAGI. The CDR3 totals 14 residues. The V end was cut by 6 bases, the J end by 4 bases, with 15 bases between.

The genes are TRBV7-8 and TRBJ1-6; TRBD1 matches at 7 bases. Germline V lookup: CDR1 SGHVS, CDR2 FQNEAQ. J was trimmed by 7 bases and V by 8 bases; bases with no gene match: 8. The CDR3 loop spans 14 amino acids. The chain's CDR3 is CASAQGTANSPLHF. CDR3 nucleotides: TGTGCCAGCGCACAGGGGACAGCCAATTCACCCCTCCACTTT.

The chain couples TRBV6-5 to TRBJ1-1, with D possibly being TRBD1 (6 bases). The germline V gene has CDR1 MNHEY and CDR2 SVGAGI. The CDR3 loop spans 14 amino acids. Deletions cut 7 bases from V and 1 base from J, with 13 bases between. DNA of the CDR3: TGTGCCAGCACAGAAGGGGGTCGGAACACTGAAGCTTTCTTT. Translating it yields CASTEGGRNTEAFF.

The chain uses TRBV5-5 and TRBJ2-7; tentative D call: TRBD1 (7 bases). V shed 3 bases and J shed 3 bases, with 16 bases lying between them. The length of the CDR3 is 15 residues. Germline CDR1 SGHKS, CDR2 YYEKEE (reference sequence). DNA of the CDR3: TGTGCCAGCAGCTCCCAGGGGGGACAATACTACGAGCAGTACTTC. Protein product: CASSSQGGQYYEQYF. Based on the CDR3 plus reference TRBV5-5 and TRBJ2-7, the full variable domain is DAGVTQSPTHLIKTRGQQVTLRCSPISGHKSVSWYQQVLGQGPQFIFQYYEKEERGRGNFPDRFSARQFPNYSSELNVNALLLGDSALYLCASSSQGGQYYEQYFGPGTRLTVT.

This sequence joins TRBV3-1 (or the pseudogene TRBV3-2) and TRBJ2-7, with TRBD2 matching over 13 bases. The V gene end was trimmed by 4 bases and the J gene end by 7 bases; junction bases not matched to a gene: 10. Germline V lookup: CDR1 LGHDT, CDR2 YNNKEL (reference sequence). The CDR3 loop spans 16 amino acids. For the CDR3, the DNA is TGTGCCAGCAGCCCGGGACTAGCGGGGCGGCTTGCTGAGCAGTACTTC. Protein product: CASSPGLAGRLAEQYF.

The chain couples TRBV30 to TRBJ1-2; a weak D match, TRBD1 (6 bases). CDR1 and CDR2 (germline): GTSNPN, SVGIG (reference sequence). V was clipped by 3 bases and J by 4 bases, with 18 bases between them. The CDR3 length is 15 residues. The CDR3 here is CAWSARRTAVYGYTF. DNA of the CDR3: TGTGCCTGGAGCGCGCGACGGACAGCTGTCTATGGCTACACCTTC.